One and the same sample provided the 32 T cell receptor beta chains below, sequenced in a study of T-cell reconstitution after alpha-beta-depleted transplantation in children. Unique molecular identifiers were built into the TCRbeta library. Each CDR3 protein gets one entry after TCRdb re-called the PCR reads with MiXCR. The sample lists 450,000 to 600,000 distinct CDR3 sequences; around a third were seen once. Sequencing was performed on PBMCs from the stem cell graft donor, taken from the stem cell graft. All receptors derive from a human donor who donated a stem cell graft to a child with aplastic anemia.

This chain joins TRBV9 and TRBJ2-3, with D unresolved. V was trimmed by 4 bases and J by 2 bases, leaving 8 bases between them. Germline V gives CDR1 SGDLS, CDR2 YYNGEE. This CDR3 has 13 residues. The CDR3 DNA follows: TGTGCCAGCAGCCAACCCTTCACAGATACGCAGTATTTT. It yields the protein CASSQPFTDTQYF.

This clonotype occurred a few times. The chain has TRBV10-2 and TRBJ1-6; D unclear. This CDR3 region has 16 residues. Trimming removed 2 bases from V and 10 bases from J, with 18 bases in between. Germline assignment: CDR1 WSHSY and CDR2 SAAADI. The CDR3 DNA sequence: TGCGCCAGCAGTGAGCCCGGACGGTCGAGGGTCTCACCCCTCCACTTT. This sequence encodes CASSEPGRSRVSPLHF.

The chain recombines TRBV5-4 with TRBJ2-7, with TRBD1 matching 8 bases. Trimming removed 4 bases from V and 4 bases from J; junction bases left unmatched: 10. The CDR3 consists of 15 residues. Germline values: CDR1 SGHNT, CDR2 YYREEE (reference sequence). The CDR3 nucleotides read TGTGCCAGCAGCCAGGGGCGGACAGGGTCGTACGAGCAGTACTTC. Its translation: CASSQGRTGSYEQYF. The full variable domain, its missing parts supplied by reference TRBV5-4 and TRBJ2-7, is ETGVTQSPTHLIKTRGQQVTLRCSSQSGHNTVSWYQQALGQGPQFIFQYYREEENGRGNFPPRFSGLQFPNYSSELNVNALELDDSALYLCASSQGRTGSYEQYFGPGTRLTVT.

The CDR3 spells CASSLGPWSDDPETQYF. The CDR3 DNA reads as TGTGCCAGCAGCTTGGGTCCGTGGTCAGACGACCCAGAGACCCAGTACTTC. The J gene is TRBJ2-5, the V gene TRBV5-5; D not resolved. The germline V gene encodes CDR1 SGHKS and CDR2 YYEKEE (reference sequence). There are 17 residues in the CDR3. V lost 0 bases to trimming and J lost 4 bases, with 19 bases between them.

The chain uses TRBV28 and TRBJ2-2; D remains unclear. Germline values: CDR1 MDHEN, CDR2 SYDVKM. Trimming pared 3 bases from V and 2 bases from J, leaving 10 bases between. The CDR3 totals 15 residues. The CDR3 sequence: CASSFVHGNTGELFF. DNA for the CDR3: TGTGCCAGCAGTTTCGTTCACGGAAACACCGGGGAGCTGTTTTTT.

This clonotype came up a few times. The chain has TRBV27 and TRBJ2-6, with D perhaps assigned TRBD1 or TRBD2 (5 bases each). Germline values: CDR1 MNHEY, CDR2 SMNVEV (reference sequence). V was trimmed by 10 bases and J by 4 bases, leaving 23 bases between them. The CDR3 contains 17 residues. The CDR3 DNA is TGTGCCACTTCAATACTGGGTGGGGGTGCCGGGGCCAACGTCCTGACTTTC. This codes for CATSILGGGAGANVLTF.

This clonotype has more than one count but fewer than ten. The genes are TRBV27 and TRBJ2-1, with 10 bases matching TRBD1. With V trimmed by 3 bases and J by 11 bases, 10 bases remained unmatched. Germline-derived CDR1 and CDR2 are MNHEY and SMNVEV (reference sequence). This CDR3 region has 15 residues. The DNA for the CDR3 is TGTGCCAGCAGTTTGCGGGACAGGGGAATAGCTAAGCAGTTCTTC. Its translation: CASSLRDRGIAKQFF.

This clonotype was picked up one time. The chain uses TRBV20-1 and TRBJ2-3; D may be TRBD2 (6 bases). The CDR3 is made up of 14 amino acids. Per the germline V gene, CDR1 is DFQATT and CDR2 is SNEGSKA (reference sequence). V lost 4 bases, J lost 4 bases, and 15 bases lay in between. CDR3 coding DNA: TGCAGTGCTAAACCCGGCGGGAACCCAGATACGCAGTATTTT. It yields the protein CSAKPGGNPDTQYF.

In its sample, this clonotype was seen a few times. This rearrangement joins TRBV7-2 to TRBJ2-2; 12 nucleotides match TRBD2. Germline V gives CDR1 SGHTA, CDR2 FQGNSA. The V gene end was trimmed by 4 bases and the J gene end by 7 bases; junction bases not matched to a gene: 10. This CDR3 contains 17 residues. CDR3 protein: CASSSSATSGRGGELFF. DNA of the CDR3: TGTGCCAGCAGCTCCTCGGCGACTAGCGGGAGAGGCGGGGAGCTGTTTTTT.

This clonotype appeared a few times. The chain combines TRBV18 with TRBJ2-7; possibly TRBD1 for D (6 bases). CDR1 and CDR2 (germline): KGHSH, LQKENI. The germline V and J ends were trimmed by 8 bases and 3 bases, with 11 bases remaining between them. The CDR3 spans 12 residues. The CDR3 coding sequence is TGTGCCAGCGGGAGACAGGTCTACGAGCAGTACTTC. It encodes CASGRQVYEQYF.

This clonotype has only a few counts. V usage is TRBV5-1 and J usage is TRBJ1-5; 12 bases are a match to TRBD1. After removal of 4 bases from V and 6 bases from J, the junction contained 5 bases not matched to a gene. The CDR3 has 15 amino acids. CDR1 is SGHRS, CDR2 YFSETQ, per germline. The CDR3 sequence is CASSVGTGGSQPQHF. CDR3 DNA: TGCGCCAGCAGCGTCGGGACAGGGGGCAGTCAGCCCCAGCATTTT.

The rearrangement uses TRBV11-1 and TRBJ1-6; no firm D call. Trimming shortened V by 4 bases and J by 7 bases, and 23 bases separated the two germline ends. This CDR3 has 18 residues. Germline values: CDR1 SGHAT, CDR2 FQDESV (reference sequence). The CDR3 nucleotides read TGTGCCAGCAGCTCGCTTGAAGGGAGTGCGGGCTGGAATTCACCCCTCCACTTT. Its translation: CASSSLEGSAGWNSPLHF. Full variable domain (rest looked up from reference TRBV11-1 and TRBJ1-6): EAEVAQSPRYKITEKSQAVAFWCDPISGHATLYWYRQILGQGPELLVQFQDESVVDDSQLPKDRFSAERLKGVDSTLKIQPAELGDSAMYLCASSSLEGSAGWNSPLHFGNGTRLTVT.

The V gene is TRBV6-2 or TRBV6-3, the J gene TRBJ2-7; D may be TRBD1 or TRBD2 (5 bases each). V lost 2 bases and J 1 base, leaving 9 bases between the germline ends. This CDR3 contains 14 residues. The germline V gene encodes CDR1 MNHEY and CDR2 SVGEGT. The CDR3 sequence: CASSYMWGSYEQYF. CDR3 nucleotide sequence: TGTGCCAGCAGTTACATGTGGGGGTCCTACGAGCAGTACTTC.

This clonotype was picked up a small number of times. The V call is TRBV20-1, the J call TRBJ1-4, with a possible D match to TRBD1 (6 bases). There are 15 residues in the CDR3. The germline gives CDR1 DFQATT, CDR2 SNEGSKA (reference sequence). The V end was cut by 5 bases, the J end by 4 bases, with 17 bases between. The CDR3 spells CSARSPDRHNEKLFF. The CDR3 DNA is TGCAGTGCTCGATCTCCGGACAGACATAATGAAAAACTGTTTTTT.

CDR3 nucleotides: TGTGCCAGCAGACAAGCAGGGGGCCAAATTAGGACCGGGGAGCTGTTTTTT. Amino acid sequence: CASRQAGGQIRTGELFF. This rearrangement joins TRBV6-1 to TRBJ2-2; 8 bases agree with TRBD1. The CDR3 spans 17 residues. Germline assignment: CDR1 MNHNS and CDR2 SASEGT. Trimming removed 6 bases from V and 5 bases from J; junction bases left unmatched: 14.

The rearrangement links TRBV18 to TRBJ2-4; 9 bases fit TRBD1. The junction had 7 bases not matched to a gene; V was cut back by 2 bases and J by 5 bases. This CDR3 is 16 amino acids long. Germline V gene lookup returns CDR1 KGHSH and CDR2 LQKENI. DNA for the CDR3: TGTGCCAGCTCACCAGGAATACAGGGGGCCCAAAACATTCAGTACTTC. Translated, it gives CASSPGIQGAQNIQYF.

This sequence joins TRBV29-1 and TRBJ1-2; no definite D call. This CDR3 spans 12 amino acids. In germline, CDR1 is SQVTM, CDR2 ANQGSEA. V lost 6 bases to trimming and J lost 5 bases, with 13 bases between them. The CDR3 bases are TGCAGCGTCGCCGACACACGGTATGGCTACACCTTC. As protein: CSVADTRYGYTF.

The chain recombines TRBV27 with TRBJ1-1; D possibly corresponds to TRBD1 (5 bases). CDR1 is MNHEY and CDR2 is SMNVEV in the germline V gene (reference sequence). The V end was cut by 6 bases, the J end by 7 bases, with 15 bases between. The CDR3 extends over 13 amino acids. The CDR3 sequence: CASRQVAGVEAFF. CDR3 DNA sequence: TGTGCCAGCAGACAGGTCGCGGGGGTTGAAGCTTTCTTT.

V usage is TRBV20-1 and J usage is TRBJ1-2; D remains unclear. V gave up 6 bases and J gave up 2 bases, with 10 bases separating them. Germline values: CDR1 DFQATT, CDR2 SNEGSKA (reference sequence). The CDR3 covers 12 residues. The CDR3 spells CSAKGRNYGYTF. For the CDR3, the DNA is TGCAGTGCCAAAGGACGGAACTATGGCTACACCTTC.

For this clonotype: A much larger clonotype is one base distant, so this may be a read error. The CDR3 reads CSVLSRNYNEQFF. The CDR3, as DNA: TGCAGCGTTTTATCTAGGAACTACAATGAGCAGTTCTTC. This chain links TRBV29-1 with TRBJ2-1; D ambiguous. The germline CDR1 and CDR2 sequences are SQVTM and ANQGSEA. V lost 5 bases, J lost 3 bases, and 11 bases lay in between. The CDR3 totals 13 residues.

J is TRBJ2-5 and V is TRBV5-1; 9 nucleotides agree with TRBD1. V shed 2 bases and J 5 bases; nucleotides not matched to a gene: 4. Germline CDR1 is SGHRS and CDR2 is YFSETQ. The CDR3 contains 14 residues. CDR3 nucleotide sequence: TGCGCCAGCAGCTTACAGGGGGCGGCGGAGACCCAGTACTTC. It codes for CASSLQGAAETQYF.

The rearrangement joins TRBV2 to TRBJ2-5; D gene unclear. Germline V gives CDR1 SNHLY, CDR2 FYNNEI. V lost 8 bases and J lost 5, with 12 bases in between. CDR3 length equals 12 residues. DNA of the CDR3: TGTGCCAGCGTGACTCCCGGGGAGACCCAGTACTTC. This translates into CASVTPGETQYF.

The genes are TRBV10-2 and TRBJ1-1; the D gene is possibly TRBD1 (5 bases). This CDR3 is 14 amino acids long. Germline V gene sequence: CDR1 WSHSY, CDR2 SAAADI. The ends were cut back, 2 bases at V and 7 bases at J, with 14 bases in the middle. CDR3 amino acids: CASSERFGTHEAFF. CDR3 nucleotides: TGCGCCAGCAGTGAGCGGTTCGGGACGCATGAAGCTTTCTTT.

V usage is TRBV29-1 and J usage is TRBJ1-1; D remains unclear. The germline V gene has CDR1 SQVTM and CDR2 ANQGSEA. This CDR3 is 13 amino acids long. Trimming took off 3 bases at V and 1 base at J, with 9 bases between the two ends. CDR3 coding DNA: TGCAGCGTTGATACACAGCGGAACACTGAAGCTTTCTTT. Amino acids: CSVDTQRNTEAFF.

The chain uses TRBV27 and TRBJ2-7; the D is unclear. Germline CDR1 is MNHEY and CDR2 is SMNVEV (reference sequence). The CDR3 spans 13 residues. Trimming removed 3 bases from V and 3 bases from J, with 9 bases in between. CDR3 protein: CASSFKPGYEQYV. CDR3 nucleotides: TGTGCCAGCAGTTTCAAACCAGGCTACGAGCAGTACGTC.

This clonotype was counted a few times. The gene calls are TRBV30 and TRBJ1-2; D is ambiguous. The germline gives CDR1 GTSNPN, CDR2 SVGIG (reference sequence). The V end lost 0 bases, the J end lost 5 bases, and 13 bases lay between the germline ends. CDR3 length equals 14 residues. CDR3 protein: CAWSVHGRSYGYTF. CDR3 sequence (DNA): TGTGCCTGGAGTGTACATGGGAGGTCTTATGGCTACACCTTC.

The chain is built from TRBV20-1 and TRBJ2-1; 11 nucleotides agree with TRBD2. From germline, CDR1 is DFQATT and CDR2 SNEGSKA (reference sequence). This CDR3 has 16 amino acids. J was trimmed by 9 bases and V by 0 bases; bases with no gene match: 10. The CDR3 here is CSARDPLAGGPLEQFF. As DNA, the CDR3 is TGCAGTGCTAGAGACCCCTTAGCGGGAGGGCCGCTTGAGCAGTTCTTC.

The J gene is TRBJ2-1, the V gene TRBV20-1, with 9 bases lining up with TRBD2. CDR1 DFQATT and CDR2 SNEGSKA come from the germline V gene (reference sequence). CDR3 length: 17 amino acids. Germline trimming cut 3 bases from V and 4 bases from J; bases unmatched to any gene: 13. The chain's CDR3 is CSARGQLGTSRYNEQFF. CDR3 DNA sequence: TGCAGTGCTAGGGGGCAACTCGGGACTAGCAGATACAATGAGCAGTTCTTC.

This clonotype has only a few counts. The chain uses TRBV29-1 and TRBJ2-7; 8 bases fit TRBD1. CDR3 size: 15 residues. Germline values: CDR1 SQVTM, CDR2 ANQGSEA. V lost 7 bases and J lost 3; bases outside the gene matches: 14. In nucleotides, the CDR3 is TGCAGCGCTAGGAGAGGACAGGGTGAGAACTACGAGCAGTACTTC. Encoded protein: CSARRGQGENYEQYF.

The chain joins TRBV6-1 to TRBJ1-5; D is perhaps TRBD1 (5 bases). This CDR3 has 15 residues. V was shortened by 0 bases and J by 9 bases, with 15 bases between the two germline ends. Germline CDR1 and CDR2: MNHNS and SASEGT. For the CDR3, the DNA is TGTGCCAGCAGTGAAGCGGAGACTGGGGCAAGGCCCCAGCATTTT. As protein: CASSEAETGARPQHF.

The rearrangement uses TRBV7-9 and TRBJ1-1; maybe TRBD1 (5 bases). Germline CDR1 and CDR2: SEHNR and FQNEAQ (reference sequence). The CDR3 covers 14 residues. The V gene lost 2 bases and the J gene lost 3 bases, with 10 bases spanning the gap. The CDR3 spells CASSLNQGDTEAFF. The CDR3 coding sequence is TGTGCCAGCAGCTTAAATCAGGGAGACACTGAAGCTTTCTTT.

The J gene is TRBJ1-5, the V gene TRBV10-3; 9 nucleotides agree with TRBD1. Germline V lookup: CDR1 ENHRY, CDR2 SYGVKD. The CDR3 spans 15 residues. Germline trimming cut 3 bases from V and 7 bases from J; bases unmatched to any gene: 7. The CDR3 sequence: CAISESTGTGQPQHF. As DNA, the CDR3 is TGTGCCATCAGTGAATCGACAGGGACAGGGCAGCCCCAGCATTTT.